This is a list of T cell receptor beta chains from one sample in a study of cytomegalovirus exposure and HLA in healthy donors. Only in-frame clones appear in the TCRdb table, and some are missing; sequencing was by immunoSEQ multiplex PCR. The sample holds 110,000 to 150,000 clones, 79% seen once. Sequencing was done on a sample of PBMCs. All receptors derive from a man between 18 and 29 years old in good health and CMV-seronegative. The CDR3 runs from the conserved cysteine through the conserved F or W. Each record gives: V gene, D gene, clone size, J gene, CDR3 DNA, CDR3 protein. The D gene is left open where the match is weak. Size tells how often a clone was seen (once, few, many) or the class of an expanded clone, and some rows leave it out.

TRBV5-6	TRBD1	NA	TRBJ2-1	TGTGCCAGCAGCTTGGAATGGGACAGGGTGGAGGATGAGCAGTTCTTC	CASSLEWDRVEDEQFF
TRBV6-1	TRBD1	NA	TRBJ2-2	TGTGCCAGCAGTAGGACAGGGAACACCGGGGAGCTGTTTTTT	CASSRTGNTGELFF
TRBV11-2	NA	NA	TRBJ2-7	TGTGCCAGCAGCTACGCCGCGGGTCCGGGGTACGAGCAGTACTTC	CASSYAAGPGYEQYF
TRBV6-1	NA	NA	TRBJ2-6	TGTGCCAGCAGTGAAGCGAGCTCTGGGGCCAACGTCCTGACTTTC	CASSEASSGANVLTF
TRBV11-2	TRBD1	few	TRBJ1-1	TGTGCCAGCAGTCCGGACAGGGTTGGTGAAGCTTTCTTT	CASSPDRVGEAFF
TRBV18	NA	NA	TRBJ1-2	TGTGCCAGCTCACCATCCTTCGGGGACTATGGCTACACCTTC	CASSPSFGDYGYTF
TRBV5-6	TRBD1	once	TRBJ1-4	TGTGCCAGCAGCTTGGTACAGGGGGCAACTAATGAAAAACTGTTTTTT	CASSLVQGATNEKLFF
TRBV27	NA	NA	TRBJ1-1	TGTGCCAGCAGTAGGGGGTTCAACACTGAAGCTTTCTTT	CASSRGFNTEAFF
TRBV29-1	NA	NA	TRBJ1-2	TGCAGCGTTGAGGGCAGGGACACATCCTATGGCTACACCTTC	CSVEGRDTSYGYTF
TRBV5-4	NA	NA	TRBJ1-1	TGTGCCAGCAGCTTGCTCGGGGTCTCGAACACTGAAGCTTTCTTT	CASSLLGVSNTEAFF
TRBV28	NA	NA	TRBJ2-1	TGTGCCAGCAGGAAGGAGCAAAGGAATGAGCAGTTCTTC	CASRKEQRNEQFF
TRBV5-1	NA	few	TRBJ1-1	TGCGCCAGCAGCTTAGCCCCAACGGGGGTCGCTGAAGCTTTCTTT	CASSLAPTGVAEAFF
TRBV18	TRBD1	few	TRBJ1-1	TGTGCCAGCTCACCTTGGGGACAGGCGACAGGTGAAGCTTTCTTT	CASSPWGQATGEAFF
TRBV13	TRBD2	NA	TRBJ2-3	TGTGCCAGCAGCGTACGACTAGCGGGGTCGTCTTCAGATACGCAGTATTTT	CASSVRLAGSSSDTQYF
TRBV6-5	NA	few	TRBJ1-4	TGTGCCAGCAGTGCCACAGCAACTAATGAAAAACTGTTTTTT	CASSATATNEKLFF
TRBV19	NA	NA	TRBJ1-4	TGTGCCAGTAGTATCTCGGGGTTTAATGAAAAACTGTTTTTT	CASSISGFNEKLFF
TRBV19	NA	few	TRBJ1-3	TGTGCCAGTAGTGACCCAGGGAGGGGAGGAAACACCATATATTTT	CASSDPGRGGNTIYF
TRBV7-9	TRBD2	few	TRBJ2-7	TGTGCCAGCAGCACGGGACTAGCGGGGTCGTACGAGCAGTACTTC	CASSTGLAGSYEQYF
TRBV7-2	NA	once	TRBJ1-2	TGTGCCAGCCCCGCCCGGGCAGGGCAGGACTATGGCTACACCTTC	CASPARAGQDYGYTF
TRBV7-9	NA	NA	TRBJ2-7	TGTGCCAGCAGGGGTAGAGGTGATGGCTCCTACGAGCAGCACTTC	CASRGRGDGSYEQHF
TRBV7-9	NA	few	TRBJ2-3	TGTGCCAGCAGCGTTGGGGGCGGGGATACGCAGTATTTT	CASSVGGGDTQYF
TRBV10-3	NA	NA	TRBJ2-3	TGTGCCATCAATAAGGGAGGGGGGGCAGATACGCAGTATTTT	CAINKGGGADTQYF
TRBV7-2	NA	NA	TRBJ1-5	TGTGCCAGCAGCCTCGACGGGAGAGTGCATCAGCCCCAGCATTTT	CASSLDGRVHQPQHF
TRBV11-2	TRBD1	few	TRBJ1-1	TGTGCCAGCAGCTCAGGGGGCACTGAAGCTTTCTTT	CASSSGGTEAFF
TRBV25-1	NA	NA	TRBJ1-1	TGTGCCAGCAGTGAATCGGGACTGCTATACACTGAAGCTTTCTTT	CASSESGLLYTEAFF
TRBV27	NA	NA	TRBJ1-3	TGTGCCAGCAGTGGCGGGGGCGGAAACACCATATATTTT	CASSGGGGNTIYF
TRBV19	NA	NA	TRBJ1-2	TGTGCCACCAGCGGGGCGGGAGTTGGATATGGCTACACCTTC	CATSGAGVGYGYTF
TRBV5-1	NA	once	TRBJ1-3	TGCGCCAGCAGCCACGATGGGGGGATCGGAAACACCATATATTTT	CASSHDGGIGNTIYF
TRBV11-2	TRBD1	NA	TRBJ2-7	TGTGCCAGCAGCCCACAGCGAGGGGGCCACTACGAGCAGTACTTC	CASSPQRGGHYEQYF
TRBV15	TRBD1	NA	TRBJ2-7	TGTGCCACCAGCACCGGGACAGCCTCCTACGAGCAGTACTTC	CATSTGTASYEQYF
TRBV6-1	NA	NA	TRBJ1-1	TGTGCCAGCAGTGCCCGACAGATTGTGAACACTGAAGCTTTCTTT	CASSARQIVNTEAFF
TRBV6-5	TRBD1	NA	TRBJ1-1	TGTGCCAGCGGCCCCCGACAGGGCTTTGGCACTGAAGCTTTCTTT	CASGPRQGFGTEAFF
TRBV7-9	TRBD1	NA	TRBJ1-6	TGTTCCAGCAGCTCCTCGATCGGACAGGGGAATTCACCCCTCCACTTT	CSSSSSIGQGNSPLHF
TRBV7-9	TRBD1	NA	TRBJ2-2	TGTGCCAGCCGGGACAGTGGGGACACCGGGGAGCTGTTTTTT	CASRDSGDTGELFF
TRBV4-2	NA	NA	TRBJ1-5	TGTGCCAGCAGCTTGGAGGGGACCGGGTCGAATCAGCCCCAGCATTTT	CASSLEGTGSNQPQHF
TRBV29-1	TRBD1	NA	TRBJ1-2	TGCAGCGCCACACTTACGACAGGGGGAGGCTACACCTTC	CSATLTTGGGYTF
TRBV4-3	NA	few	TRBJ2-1	TGCGCCAGCAGCCAAGCGGCCCATTGGCGGGAGCAGTTCTTC	CASSQAAHWREQFF
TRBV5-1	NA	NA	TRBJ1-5	TGCGCCAGCAGTGCAGGGACTCCCAATCAGCCCCAGCATTTT	CASSAGTPNQPQHF
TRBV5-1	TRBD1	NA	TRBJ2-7	TGCGCCAGCAGCTCCCCGGGGACAGGGCGGCAGTACTTC	CASSSPGTGRQYF
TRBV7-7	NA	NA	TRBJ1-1	TGTGCTAGCAGCGCGGGTCTGAACACTGAAGCTTTCTTT	CASSAGLNTEAFF
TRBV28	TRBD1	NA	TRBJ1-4	TGTGCCAGCAGGTTAATCGGGACAGCCGAAAAACTGTTTTTT	CASRLIGTAEKLFF
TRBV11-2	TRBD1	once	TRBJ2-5	TGTGCCAGCAGCGTTAGCCGGGGACAGCAAGAGACCCAGTACTTC	CASSVSRGQQETQYF
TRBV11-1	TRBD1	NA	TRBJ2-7	TGTGCCAGCAGCACGACAGGGTCCAAATACGAGCAGTACTTC	CASSTTGSKYEQYF
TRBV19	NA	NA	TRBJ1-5	TGTGCCAGTAGTATCCCAGGGATGGAAAGACAGCCCCAGCATTTT	CASSIPGMERQPQHF
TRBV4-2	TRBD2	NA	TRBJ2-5	TGTGCCAGCAGCCAGACGGGGGGGGAGACCCAGTACTTC	CASSQTGGETQYF
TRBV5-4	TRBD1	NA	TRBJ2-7	TGTGCCAGCAGCCGGACAGGGAGGTACGAGCAGTACTTC	CASSRTGRYEQYF
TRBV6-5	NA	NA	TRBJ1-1	TGTGCCAGCAGTGTCGCGGGGGCTGAAGCTTTCTTT	CASSVAGAEAFF
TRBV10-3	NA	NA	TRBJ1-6	TGTGCCATCAGAGAGGACTGGGTGAATTCACCCCTCCACTTT	CAIREDWVNSPLHF
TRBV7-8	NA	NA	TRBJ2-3	TGTGCCAGCAGCTCGAAACAGGGTGGCGTTCCAGATACGCAGTATTTT	CASSSKQGGVPDTQYF
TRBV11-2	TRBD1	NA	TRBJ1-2	TGTGCCAGCAGCTTAGGGGACAGGGATCGACATGGCTACACCTTC	CASSLGDRDRHGYTF
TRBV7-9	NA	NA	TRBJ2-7	TGTTCCAGCAGCCTTACGGGCGAGCAGTACTTC	CSSSLTGEQYF
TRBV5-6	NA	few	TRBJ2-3	TGTGCCAGCAGCTTTCTAGATACGCAGTATTTT	CASSFLDTQYF
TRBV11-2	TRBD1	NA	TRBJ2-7	TGTGCCAGCAGCTTCGACAGGGGAGCCTACGAGCAGTACTTC	CASSFDRGAYEQYF